The rows below give T cell receptor beta chains drawn from one sample of a study of shared clonotypes between healthy human individuals. Here immunoSEQ multiplex PCR was the method, and the copy in TCRdb shows in-frame clones only, minus some. Of around 560,000 clones listed, 85% to 95% are singletons. Sequencing was carried out using naive CD8+ T cells sorted from blood. The receptors originated from a woman aged 30 to 39 in good health. CDR3s include the opening cysteine and the closing phenylalanine or tryptophan. D genes are given only for firm matches. Clone size, where shown, is once, few, many, or a class for clones that have expanded.

.	TRBV27	TRBJ2-7	.	CASSFGRGLYEQYF	TGTGCCAGCAGTTTTGGGCGGGGCCTCTACGAGCAGTACTTC
.	TRBV6-5	TRBJ2-7	.	CASSTSTSPHEQYF	TGTGCCAGCAGTACCAGTACCAGTCCCCACGAGCAGTACTTC
few	TRBV9	TRBJ2-7	TRBD1	CASSVGQGDYEQYF	TGTGCCAGCAGCGTAGGACAGGGGGACTACGAGCAGTACTTC
once	TRBV2	TRBJ2-3	.	CASKVSDTQYF	TGTGCCAGCAAGGTCTCAGATACGCAGTATTTT
.	TRBV28	TRBJ2-1	TRBD1	CASSFGDRVVNEQFF	TGTGCCAGCAGTTTTGGGGACAGGGTCGTGAATGAGCAGTTCTTC
.	TRBV28	TRBJ1-2	TRBD1	CASTQSRDRGGGYTF	TGTGCCAGCACCCAGTCCCGGGACAGGGGCGGGGGCTACACCTTC
.	TRBV28	TRBJ1-1	.	CASSLGFGGIGITEAFF	TGTGCCAGCAGTTTAGGATTCGGGGGAATAGGTATCACTGAAGCTTTCTTT
.	TRBV11-3	TRBJ2-1	.	CASSLSGEQFF	TGTGCCAGCAGCTTAAGCGGCGAGCAGTTCTTC
.	TRBV13	TRBJ2-1	TRBD1	CASSWGQGAWNEQFF	TGTGCCAGCAGCTGGGGACAGGGGGCCTGGAATGAGCAGTTCTTC
.	TRBV14	TRBJ2-7	.	CASSYQAREQYF	TGTGCCAGCAGCTACCAGGCCCGCGAGCAGTACTTC
.	TRBV4-1	TRBJ2-7	TRBD1	CASSSAGGDRGLYEQYF	TGCGCCAGCAGCTCCGCCGGAGGGGACAGGGGGCTCTACGAGCAGTACTTC
.	TRBV7-3	TRBJ1-1	.	CASSFTGGAEAFF	TGTGCCAGCAGCTTCACAGGAGGCGCTGAAGCTTTCTTT
.	TRBV9	TRBJ1-4	.	CASSYNGQPSTNEKLFF	TGTGCCAGCAGCTACAACGGACAGCCCTCAACTAATGAAAAACTGTTTTTT
.	TRBV5-8	TRBJ1-1	TRBD1	CASSKNDRGTVPTEAFF	TGTGCCAGCAGCAAGAATGACCGGGGGACAGTTCCCACTGAAGCTTTCTTT
.	TRBV14	TRBJ2-1	.	CASSQAGYNEQFF	TGTGCCAGCAGCCAAGCCGGATACAATGAGCAGTTCTTC
.	TRBV14	TRBJ2-7	.	CASSQVMGDEQYF	TGTGCCAGCAGCCAAGTCATGGGGGACGAGCAGTACTTC
.	TRBV11-2	TRBJ2-7	TRBD1	CASSHSTVLQGSSYEQYF	TGTGCCAGCAGCCATTCGACCGTTCTACAGGGGTCCTCCTACGAGCAGTACTTC
.	TRBV4-1	TRBJ1-1	.	CASSQDFGGQRAFF	TGCGCCAGCAGCCAAGATTTCGGGGGGCAAAGGGCTTTCTTT
.	TRBV19	TRBJ1-1	.	CASSWTEEALEAFF	TGTGCCAGTAGTTGGACGGAGGAGGCTCTTGAAGCTTTCTTT
.	TRBV19	TRBJ2-7	.	CASSIDLGHQEQYF	TGTGCCAGTAGTATAGATCTGGGACACCAGGAGCAGTACTTC
.	TRBV4-1	TRBJ2-7	.	CASSPTESSYEQYF	TGCGCCAGCAGCCCGACAGAAAGCTCCTACGAGCAGTACTTC
.	TRBV19	TRBJ2-7	TRBD1	CASSWTGVYEQYF	TGTGCCAGTAGTTGGACAGGGGTCTACGAGCAGTACTTC
.	TRBV7-8	TRBJ2-7	.	CASSPVTGDYYEQYF	TGTGCCAGCAGCCCCGTCACAGGGGACTACTACGAGCAGTACTTC
.	TRBV7-6	TRBJ2-2	.	CASSLTGTNTGELFF	TGTGCCAGCAGCTTAACGGGAACGAACACCGGGGAGCTGTTTTTT
once	TRBV5-4	TRBJ2-1	.	CASSTTNEQFF	TGTGCCAGCAGCACGACCAATGAGCAGTTCTTC
.	TRBV28	TRBJ2-7	.	CASIEQGSPYEQYF	TGTGCCAGCATTGAACAGGGCTCCCCGTACGAGCAGTACTTC
.	TRBV28	TRBJ2-7	.	CASRVTGLGSYEQYF	TGTGCCAGCAGAGTGACAGGTCTGGGGTCCTACGAGCAGTACTTC
.	TRBV6-5	TRBJ1-2	.	CASSLGGKGYTF	TGTGCCAGCAGTTTGGGAGGGAAGGGCTACACCTTC
.	TRBV1	TRBJ2-6	.	CTSRCSRLCTKANVLTF	TGCACCAGCAGGTGTTCTCGTTTGTGCACAAAGGCCAACGTCCTGACTTTC
.	TRBV25-1	TRBJ2-1	.	CASSKGDEQFF	TGTGCCAGCAGTAAGGGAGATGAGCAGTTCTTC
.	TRBV7-6	TRBJ2-7	.	CASSPIPGAEQYF	TGTGCCAGCAGCCCGATACCAGGCGCCGAGCAGTACTTC
.	TRBV2	TRBJ2-7	.	CASREGGGPAYEQYF	TGTGCCAGCAGGGAAGGAGGGGGGCCAGCCTACGAGCAGTACTTC
.	TRBV16	TRBJ2-7	TRBD1	CASSRVDRDFYEQYF	TGTGCCAGCAGCCGAGTGGACAGGGACTTCTACGAGCAGTACTTC
.	TRBV6-6	TRBJ1-5	.	CASSYYGQPQHF	TGTGCCAGCAGTTACTATGGTCAGCCCCAGCATTTT
.	TRBV11-3	TRBJ1-5	.	CASSYGQPDRRIGSNQPQHF	TGTGCCAGCAGCTATGGCCAACCCGACAGGCGAATAGGTAGCAATCAGCCCCAGCATTTT
.	TRBV6-6	TRBJ2-7	TRBD2	CASSSRTSGDYEQYF	TGTGCCAGCAGTAGCCGGACTAGCGGGGACTACGAGCAGTACTTC
.	TRBV6-5	TRBJ2-1	.	CASSYSMAGSKNEQFF	TGTGCCAGCAGTTACTCGATGGCGGGGAGTAAAAATGAGCAGTTCTTC
.	TRBV5-1	TRBJ2-3	TRBD2	CASSPGLAGWSSTDTQYF	TGCGCCAGCAGCCCGGGACTAGCAGGATGGTCCAGCACAGATACGCAGTATTTT
.	TRBV27	TRBJ2-7	.	CASSFLGSNEQYF	TGTGCCAGCAGTTTTCTCGGGAGCAACGAGCAGTACTTC
.	TRBV5-1	TRBJ2-1	.	CASRASGGNNEQFF	TGCGCCAGCAGGGCCAGCGGAGGTAACAATGAGCAGTTCTTC
.	TRBV7-4	TRBJ2-1	.	CASSPIPRRPREQFF	TGTGCCAGCAGCCCCATACCTCGCAGGCCTCGAGAGCAGTTCTTC